These T cell receptor beta chains were read from a single sample in a study of a mutant IDH1 vaccine in newly diagnosed glioma. The repertoire was sequenced with immunoSEQ multiplex PCR; TCRdb's copy has only in-frame clones and lacks some. The sample holds about 46,000 clones, 92% seen once. These receptors are not linked to any known antigen. Here the sequenced sample was PBMCs, taken from a glioma patient whose treatment included an IDH1 peptide vaccine. These receptors were taken from a man aged 50 to 59 with glioma. CDR3s include the opening cysteine and the closing phenylalanine or tryptophan. The D gene is left open where the match is weak. Size is stated for part of the rows, as once, few or many counts, or as a class when the clone is expanded.

CDR3 DNA: TGTGCCAGCAGCAAACGGAAGGCTAGCGGTTTCGACGAGCAGTACTTC
CDR3 protein: CASSKRKASGFDEQYF
clone size: NA
V gene: TRBV21-1
J gene: TRBJ2-7
D gene: NA

CDR3 DNA: TGTGCCAGCTCACCTCTAGGGGGCGCAGATACGCAGTATTTT
CDR3 protein: CASSPLGGADTQYF
clone size: NA
V gene: TRBV18
J gene: TRBJ2-3
D gene: TRBD1

CDR3 DNA: TGTGCCAGCAGTGAATGGGGGCCTATGCGTAGCAATCAGCCCCAGCATTTT
CDR3 protein: CASSEWGPMRSNQPQHF
clone size: NA
V gene: TRBV6-1
J gene: TRBJ1-5
D gene: NA

CDR3 DNA: TGTGCCTGGAGTGTCCCGGGACTCGGGCGATACGAGCAGTACTTC
CDR3 protein: CAWSVPGLGRYEQYF
clone size: NA
V gene: TRBV30
J gene: TRBJ2-7
D gene: NA

CDR3 DNA: TGTGCCAGCAGCCAGACAGTGAACACTGAAGCTTTCTTT
CDR3 protein: CASSQTVNTEAFF
clone size: once
V gene: TRBV9
J gene: TRBJ1-1
D gene: NA

CDR3 DNA: TGCAGTGCAGCGGCTACCTACGAGCAGTACTTC
CDR3 protein: CSAAATYEQYF
clone size: NA
V gene: TRBV20-1
J gene: TRBJ2-7
D gene: NA

CDR3 DNA: TGTGCCACCCGCCCCCGCCAGGGGTGGTCCTACGAGCAGTACTTC
CDR3 protein: CATRPRQGWSYEQYF
clone size: NA
V gene: TRBV6-5
J gene: TRBJ2-7
D gene: NA

CDR3 DNA: TGTGCCTGGAGGGGACAGTTCTACGAGCAGTACTTC
CDR3 protein: CAWRGQFYEQYF
clone size: NA
V gene: TRBV30
J gene: TRBJ2-7
D gene: TRBD1

CDR3 DNA: TGTGCCAGTAGCATGTTTCCCAATACACGGAACTATGGCTACACCTTC
CDR3 protein: CASSMFPNTRNYGYTF
clone size: NA
V gene: TRBV19
J gene: TRBJ1-2
D gene: NA

CDR3 DNA: TGTGCCAGCAGTGAAGGTCTGCAAGAGACCCAGTACTTC
CDR3 protein: CASSEGLQETQYF
clone size: NA
V gene: TRBV2
J gene: TRBJ2-5
D gene: NA

CDR3 DNA: TGTGCCAGCAGTTACGAGTACCAAGAGACCCAGTACTTC
CDR3 protein: CASSYEYQETQYF
clone size: NA
V gene: TRBV6-5
J gene: TRBJ2-5
D gene: NA

CDR3 DNA: TGCGCCAGCAGCCAAGATCTAACTAGCGGCTACTACAATGAGCAGTTCTTC
CDR3 protein: CASSQDLTSGYYNEQFF
clone size: NA
V gene: TRBV4-1
J gene: TRBJ2-1
D gene: TRBD2

CDR3 DNA: TGTGCCAGAAGCTCTGGGGCAAATCATCGGGGCAATCAGCCCCAGCATTTT
CDR3 protein: CARSSGANHRGNQPQHF
clone size: NA
V gene: TRBV5-3
J gene: TRBJ1-5
D gene: NA

CDR3 DNA: TGTGCCAGTAGTATAGGGGACAGGGGAAATCAGCCCCAGCATTTT
CDR3 protein: CASSIGDRGNQPQHF
clone size: NA
V gene: TRBV19
J gene: TRBJ1-5
D gene: TRBD1

CDR3 DNA: TGTGCCACCAGCAGAGATCTTGGGTTGGGCTACACCTTC
CDR3 protein: CATSRDLGLGYTF
clone size: NA
V gene: TRBV15
J gene: TRBJ1-2
D gene: NA

CDR3 DNA: TGTGCCAGCAGCTTCCCCCGAGGGACGGCGGTTACCGGGGAGCTGTTTTTT
CDR3 protein: CASSFPRGTAVTGELFF
clone size: NA
V gene: TRBV7-2
J gene: TRBJ2-2
D gene: NA

CDR3 DNA: TGTGCCAGCAGCTTAGGGCGGTACGAGCAGTACTTC
CDR3 protein: CASSLGRYEQYF
clone size: NA
V gene: TRBV7-9
J gene: TRBJ2-7
D gene: NA

CDR3 DNA: TGTGCCAGTAGTATTTCAGTCGGATATAGCACAGATACGCAGTATTTT
CDR3 protein: CASSISVGYSTDTQYF
clone size: NA
V gene: TRBV19
J gene: TRBJ2-3
D gene: NA

CDR3 DNA: TGTGCCAGCAGCTTACAAGGGCCTGGGGCCAACGTCCTGACTTTC
CDR3 protein: CASSLQGPGANVLTF
clone size: NA
V gene: TRBV7-8
J gene: TRBJ2-6
D gene: NA

CDR3 DNA: TGTGCCAGCAGTTATGGACAGGGGGCGGCTGAAGCTTTCTTT
CDR3 protein: CASSYGQGAAEAFF
clone size: NA
V gene: TRBV6-5
J gene: TRBJ1-1
D gene: TRBD1

CDR3 DNA: TGTGCCACCGCCTGGGACAGTTACACAGATACGCAGTATTTT
CDR3 protein: CATAWDSYTDTQYF
clone size: NA
V gene: TRBV18
J gene: TRBJ2-3
D gene: TRBD1

CDR3 DNA: TGTGCCAGCAGTGGGGGACAGGGGGCAGATACGCAGTATTTT
CDR3 protein: CASSGGQGADTQYF
clone size: once
V gene: TRBV6-1
J gene: TRBJ2-3
D gene: TRBD1

CDR3 DNA: TGCGCCAGCAGCAGACAGGAAAAGGAGACCCAGTACTTC
CDR3 protein: CASSRQEKETQYF
clone size: once
V gene: TRBV5-1
J gene: TRBJ2-5
D gene: NA

CDR3 DNA: TGTGCCAGCAGCCTGACTAGCGGGACACAAGAGACCCAGTACTTC
CDR3 protein: CASSLTSGTQETQYF
clone size: NA
V gene: TRBV6-1
J gene: TRBJ2-5
D gene: TRBD2

CDR3 DNA: TGCGCCAGCAGCTTGGACAGGGGAGGGGAAAACATTCAGTACTTC
CDR3 protein: CASSLDRGGENIQYF
clone size: NA
V gene: TRBV5-1
J gene: TRBJ2-4
D gene: NA

CDR3 DNA: TGTGCCAGCACCACCGAGTCGGGTCCGTCGGGGACCCAGTACTTC
CDR3 protein: CASTTESGPSGTQYF
clone size: NA
V gene: TRBV28
J gene: TRBJ2-5
D gene: NA

CDR3 DNA: TGTGCCAGCTCACCAGCAGGGGGGAATTCACCCCTCCACTTT
CDR3 protein: CASSPAGGNSPLHF
clone size: NA
V gene: TRBV18
J gene: TRBJ1-6
D gene: TRBD1

CDR3 DNA: TGCGCCAGCAGCCGGACGTCGTACGATAGCTCCTACAATGAGCAGTTCTTC
CDR3 protein: CASSRTSYDSSYNEQFF
clone size: NA
V gene: TRBV5-1
J gene: TRBJ2-1
D gene: NA

CDR3 DNA: TGTGCCAGCTCACGGACCGACAGGGATCCCCCTGAAGCTTTCTTT
CDR3 protein: CASSRTDRDPPEAFF
clone size: NA
V gene: TRBV18
J gene: TRBJ1-1
D gene: TRBD1

CDR3 DNA: TGCGCCAGCAGCCCAGTCGGGGGAGGGGTCCTTAAGACCCAGTACTTC
CDR3 protein: CASSPVGGGVLKTQYF
clone size: NA
V gene: TRBV4-1
J gene: TRBJ2-5
D gene: TRBD2

CDR3 DNA: TGTGCCTGGAGTGTACCCTACGGGACACGCACCTACGAGCAGTACTTC
CDR3 protein: CAWSVPYGTRTYEQYF
clone size: NA
V gene: TRBV30
J gene: TRBJ2-7
D gene: NA

CDR3 DNA: TGTGCCAGCAGTTTGGGACAAGCCTCCTACGAGCAGTACTTC
CDR3 protein: CASSLGQASYEQYF
clone size: NA
V gene: TRBV6-5
J gene: TRBJ2-7
D gene: NA

CDR3 DNA: TGTGCCAGCAGTCCACAGAGGACAGGGATTGAGACCCAGTACTTC
CDR3 protein: CASSPQRTGIETQYF
clone size: NA
V gene: TRBV6-1
J gene: TRBJ2-5
D gene: TRBD1

CDR3 DNA: TGCGCCAGCAGCCAAGGGTTTATTTCCCGGGGGACCGAAGCTTTCTTT
CDR3 protein: CASSQGFISRGTEAFF
clone size: NA
V gene: TRBV4-1
J gene: TRBJ1-1
D gene: NA

CDR3 DNA: TGCGCCAGCAGTGAGAGTGTAGCGGGGGGACGCACAGATACGCAGTATTTT
CDR3 protein: CASSESVAGGRTDTQYF
clone size: NA
V gene: TRBV10-1
J gene: TRBJ2-3
D gene: TRBD2

CDR3 DNA: TGTGCCAGCAGCTTAGGACTAGCGGGAGGTTTAGTCCATGAGCAGTTCTTC
CDR3 protein: CASSLGLAGGLVHEQFF
clone size: NA
V gene: TRBV7-9
J gene: TRBJ2-1
D gene: TRBD2

CDR3 DNA: TGTGCCACCAGCGGCGGTCGGGGCGGGGAAGAGACCCAGTACTTC
CDR3 protein: CATSGGRGGEETQYF
clone size: NA
V gene: TRBV15
J gene: TRBJ2-5
D gene: NA

CDR3 DNA: TGCGCCAGCAGCTTAGGGCGTGAGACAGGACTGGCAGCTTTCTTT
CDR3 protein: CASSLGRETGLAAFF
clone size: NA
V gene: TRBV4-1
J gene: TRBJ1-1
D gene: NA

CDR3 DNA: TGTGCCGCTGACAGGAGCCTTGAAGCTTTCTTT
CDR3 protein: CAADRSLEAFF
clone size: NA
V gene: TRBV30
J gene: TRBJ1-1
D gene: NA

CDR3 DNA: TGCGCCAGCAGCTTGACAGCCTCCTACGAGCAGTACTTC
CDR3 protein: CASSLTASYEQYF
clone size: NA
V gene: TRBV5-1
J gene: TRBJ2-7
D gene: NA

CDR3 DNA: TGCGCCAGCAGCCAAGACCCCTATTTCTCTGGGGCCAACGTCCTGACTTTC
CDR3 protein: CASSQDPYFSGANVLTF
clone size: NA
V gene: TRBV4-3
J gene: TRBJ2-6
D gene: NA

CDR3 DNA: TGCGCCAGCAGCTTGGAAGAGGAGATTGGCTCCTACGAGCAGTACTTC
CDR3 protein: CASSLEEEIGSYEQYF
clone size: NA
V gene: TRBV5-1
J gene: TRBJ2-7
D gene: NA

CDR3 DNA: TGCGCCAGCAGCTTGCTGAACACTGAAGCTTTCTTT
CDR3 protein: CASSLLNTEAFF
clone size: NA
V gene: TRBV5-1
J gene: TRBJ1-1
D gene: NA

CDR3 DNA: TGCGCCAGCAGTGACCGCGTGGGAGCTAACTATGGCTACACCTTC
CDR3 protein: CASSDRVGANYGYTF
clone size: once
V gene: TRBV10-2
J gene: TRBJ1-2
D gene: NA

CDR3 DNA: TGTGCCAGCAGTGAAGGGGCAGACTCCTACAATGAGCAGTTCTTC
CDR3 protein: CASSEGADSYNEQFF
clone size: NA
V gene: TRBV2
J gene: TRBJ2-1
D gene: NA

CDR3 DNA: TGTGCCAGCAGTGAAACGGGACTAGCGAGCACAGATACGCAGTATTTT
CDR3 protein: CASSETGLASTDTQYF
clone size: NA
V gene: TRBV6-1
J gene: TRBJ2-3
D gene: TRBD2

CDR3 DNA: TGTGCCAGCAGTCCCGGGACTAGCGGTCCCTACGAGCAGTACTTC
CDR3 protein: CASSPGTSGPYEQYF
clone size: NA
V gene: TRBV28
J gene: TRBJ2-7
D gene: TRBD2

CDR3 DNA: TGCGCCAGCAGCGAAACAGGGGAGATGGGTGAAAAACTGTTTTTT
CDR3 protein: CASSETGEMGEKLFF
clone size: NA
V gene: TRBV10-2
J gene: TRBJ1-4
D gene: TRBD1

CDR3 DNA: TGTGCCAGCAGCTACTCCGGGGGACAGGGAGGGGAAAAACTGTTTTTT
CDR3 protein: CASSYSGGQGGEKLFF
clone size: NA
V gene: TRBV11-2
J gene: TRBJ1-4
D gene: TRBD1

CDR3 DNA: TGTGCCAGCAGAACAACGGGAAAGATGAACACCGGGGAGCTGTTTTTT
CDR3 protein: CASRTTGKMNTGELFF
clone size: NA
V gene: TRBV11-2
J gene: TRBJ2-2
D gene: NA

CDR3 DNA: TGTGCCAGCAGCTTGGATTTTCCCTCAAATGAAAAACTGTTTTTT
CDR3 protein: CASSLDFPSNEKLFF
clone size: once
V gene: TRBV5-5
J gene: TRBJ1-4
D gene: NA

CDR3 DNA: TGTGCCAGTAGTATCCGACCCATGGGAACCAAGGGAATTCACAATGAGCAGTTCTTC
CDR3 protein: CASSIRPMGTKGIHNEQFF
clone size: NA
V gene: TRBV19
J gene: TRBJ2-1
D gene: NA

CDR3 DNA: TGTGCCAGCAGCTTGGGCTGGGGAGGCGAGACCCAGTACTTC
CDR3 protein: CASSLGWGGETQYF
clone size: NA
V gene: TRBV7-2
J gene: TRBJ2-5
D gene: NA